This TCR beta chain was recovered during a study of cytotoxic CD8 clonotypes in ibrutinib-treated CLL. Looking at the study overall: Among responders, approximately 24 were partial and 2 complete; after median approximately six years, approximately 15 stayed remitted and approximately 12 progressed. Points from the study as a whole: Sustained-remission and progressing patients' sampling times differed.

With respect to this clone: The antigen is undetermined.

The table came from immunoSEQ multiplex PCR; TCRdb's copy has only in-frame clones and leaves some out. The data hold about 130,000 clones, with roughly three quarters observed a single time. The germline V and J ends were trimmed by 1 base and 1 base, with 9 bases remaining between them. This CDR3 comprises 14 residues. Germline CDR1 is SGHNT and CDR2 is YYREEE (reference sequence). The chain recombines TRBV5-4 with TRBJ2-7; D gene uncertain. This specimen consisted of PBMCs, obtained after 12 months of ibrutinib treatment. The sequence was obtained from a human donor with chronic lymphocytic leukemia. The CDR3 region is CASSLLPESYEQYF. For the CDR3, the DNA is TGTGCCAGCAGCTTGCTCCCAGAGTCCTACGAGCAGTACTTC.